The text below deals with one T cell receptor (beta chain). Clones were read by immunoSEQ multiplex PCR, and TCRdb kept only the in-frame ones, dropping some. This table has roughly 140,000 clones, 65% to 85% appearing once. This specimen belongs to a study of blood T cell repertoires in COVID-19. V was pared by 7 bases and J by 0 bases, with 8 bases between. The CDR3 spans 13 residues. Sequences were obtained from peripheral blood. The gene calls are TRBV12-3 or TRBV12-4 and TRBJ2-3; D possibly corresponds to TRBD2 (5 bases). The sequence was collected from a man aged 55 to 70 with active or convalescent COVID-19. The CDR3 region has the DNA TGTGCCAGCACGGCGGGCAGCACAGATACGCAGTATTTT. Translation: CASTAGSTDTQYF.